Listed here are 14 T cell receptor beta chains from one sample, sequenced in a study of neoadjuvant nivolumab and ipilimumab in lung cancer. Libraries were prepared by immunoSEQ multiplex PCR; TCRdb keeps only in-frame clonotypes and omits some of them. The table lists approximately 35,000 clones, 92% of them singletons. Sequences were derived from peripheral blood, sampled after neoadjuvant nivolumab, alone or with ipilimumab, at or shortly before surgery. These receptors all stem from an adult with non-small cell lung cancer.

The J gene is TRBJ2-5, the V gene TRBV27; 7 positions agree with TRBD1. Germline V gene data show CDR1 as MNHEY and CDR2 as SMNVEV (reference sequence). This CDR3 comprises 13 residues. The ends lost 5 bases at V and 3 bases at J; junction bases unmatched: 3. The CDR3 DNA follows: TGTGCCAGCAGTCTCCAGGGGGAAGAGACCCAGTACTTC. Its translation is CASSLQGEETQYF.

The V gene is TRBV28, the J gene TRBJ2-5, with TRBD1 identical over 10 bases. This CDR3 is 15 amino acids long. Germline trimming cut 3 bases from V and 5 bases from J; bases unmatched to any gene: 6. Germline V gene data show CDR1 as MDHEN and CDR2 as SYDVKM. In nucleotides, the CDR3 is TGTGCCAGCAGTTTTAGGACAGGGGGGATTGAGACCCAGTACTTC. It translates to CASSFRTGGIETQYF.

V gene TRBV2 combines with J gene TRBJ2-2, with D perhaps TRBD1 (6 bases). The CDR3 runs to 15 residues. Deletions cut 6 bases from V and 5 bases from J, with 16 bases between. Germline V gene sequence: CDR1 SNHLY, CDR2 FYNNEI. The chain's CDR3 is CASRERGFGTGELFF. The DNA of the CDR3 is TGTGCCAGCAGAGAAAGGGGGTTCGGGACCGGGGAGCTGTTTTTT.

This clone came up once. J is TRBJ2-1 and V is TRBV18; perhaps TRBD1 as D (6 bases). CDR1 and CDR2 (germline): KGHSH, LQKENI. CDR3 length equals 18 residues. Trimming took 5 bases from V and 0 from J, leaving 20 bases between them. The CDR3 bases are TGTGCCAGCTCATCGATCGCTCGGACAGACGTCTCCTACAATGAGCAGTTCTTC. Protein sequence: CASSSIARTDVSYNEQFF.

The J gene is TRBJ2-5, the V gene TRBV5-6; 7 nucleotides agree with TRBD1. V lost 4 bases, J lost 0 bases, and 3 bases stayed unmatched. The length of the CDR3 is 14 residues. From germline, CDR1 is SGHDT and CDR2 YYEEEE. CDR3 loop: CASSRDSNQETQYF. The CDR3 nucleotides read TGTGCCAGCAGCAGGGACAGCAACCAAGAGACCCAGTACTTC.

The CDR3 reads CASSLSIRGEQPQHF. The CDR3 nucleotides read TGTGCCAGCAGTTTATCGATCAGGGGAGAGCAGCCCCAGCATTTT. This chain links TRBV28 with TRBJ1-5; TRBD1 is a possible D gene (6 bases). Trimming cost V 1 base and J 7 bases, with 14 bases left between them. Looked up from germline, CDR1 is MDHEN and CDR2 is SYDVKM. This CDR3 has 15 amino acids.

This chain joins TRBV30 and TRBJ2-7, with 9 bases identical to TRBD2. The germline V gene has CDR1 GTSNPN and CDR2 SVGIG (reference sequence). With 1 base clipped from V and 2 bases from J, the junction kept 9 bases outside the gene matches. The CDR3 is 16 amino acids. The CDR3: CAWSEDPGLAPYEQYF. For the CDR3, the DNA is TGTGCCTGGAGTGAGGACCCGGGACTAGCTCCCTACGAGCAGTACTTC.

The rearrangement uses TRBV5-1 and TRBJ2-2; D ambiguous. Trimming removed 0 bases from V and 2 bases from J, with 11 bases in between. CDR1 and CDR2 from the germline V gene are SGHRS and YFSETQ. The CDR3 loop spans 16 amino acids. The CDR3 protein is CASSLDTALNTGELFF. The CDR3 coding sequence is TGCGCCAGCAGCTTGGACACGGCATTAAACACCGGGGAGCTGTTTTTT.

This clone was seen only once. CDR3 residues: CASSSSPGLGREQFF. The CDR3 DNA reads as TGTGCCAGCAGCTCATCACCGGGACTAGGCAGAGAGCAGTTCTTC. The V call is TRBV7-9, the J call TRBJ2-1, with 8 bases fitting TRBD2. CDR3 length equals 15 residues. Per germline, CDR1 SEHNR and CDR2 FQNEAQ (reference sequence). With 4 bases clipped from V and 10 bases from J, the junction kept 12 bases outside the gene matches.

The rearrangement uses TRBV7-2 and TRBJ1-2, with 8 bases matching TRBD1. The CDR3 loop spans 14 amino acids. Germline CDR1 SGHTA, CDR2 FQGNSA. Losses at the gene ends were 5 bases for V and 7 bases for J; bases not matched to a gene: 9. The CDR3 protein is CASSLRDGQGGYTF. Here the CDR3 DNA reads TGTGCCAGCAGCCTTAGGGACGGACAGGGTGGCTACACCTTC.

This sequence joins TRBV29-1 and TRBJ1-1; D uncertain. Looked up from germline, CDR1 is SQVTM and CDR2 is ANQGSEA. The CDR3 contains 15 residues. Trimming removed 7 bases at V and 1 base at J, with 19 bases between. The CDR3 coding sequence is TGCAGCGCTCTAGGACCCACTCGCCAGAACACTGAAGCTTTCTTT. Protein product: CSALGPTRQNTEAFF.

The V call is TRBV10-3, the J call TRBJ2-7; D unresolved. V was cut by 0 bases and J by 3 bases, with 6 bases left in between. The length of the CDR3 is 13 residues. Germline V lookup: CDR1 ENHRY, CDR2 SYGVKD. CDR3 region: CAISESTSYEQYF. The DNA for the CDR3 is TGTGCCATCAGTGAGTCGACCAGCTACGAGCAGTACTTC.

This chain uses TRBV5-4 with TRBJ2-3, with D perhaps matching TRBD2 (6 bases). The V gene lost 4 bases and the J gene lost 2 bases, with 20 bases spanning the gap. The length of the CDR3 is 17 residues. Per the germline V gene, CDR1 is SGHNT and CDR2 is YYREEE (reference sequence). The CDR3 coding sequence is TGTGCCAGCAGCCCCGGGAGCCGTGGGGGGTTCACAGATACGCAGTATTTT. This encodes CASSPGSRGGFTDTQYF.

The chain combines TRBV9 with TRBJ1-2; 7 nucleotides line up with TRBD1. Germline CDR1 is SGDLS and CDR2 is YYNGEE. Losses at the gene ends were 0 bases for V and 2 bases for J; bases not matched to a gene: 7. The CDR3 has 16 residues. The CDR3 region has the DNA TGTGCCAGCAGCGTAGGATTGGGGGACAGCAACTATGGCTACACCTTC. Translation gives CASSVGLGDSNYGYTF.